This TCR beta chain is drawn from a study of sequential checkpoint blockade in melanoma. Study-level points and caveats: Patients with week-13 increases in T-cell fraction and clonality benefited about 30 times more often.

Treatment denoted: randomized to nivolumab then ipilimumab (arm A) or the reverse (arm B). DNA-damaging chemotherapy had not been given to any patient beforehand. V lost 5 bases to trimming and J lost 3 bases, with 11 bases between them. The CDR3 extends over 14 amino acids. Germline V gene sequence: CDR1 MNHGY, CDR2 SAAAGT. The assay was immunoSEQ multiplex PCR, and TCRdb's table has in-frame clones only and misses some. The sample holds approximately 2,100 clones, approximately 20% seen once. This clone is judged medium-sized (0.01 to 0.1%). Its matching antigen is unknown. This receptor was obtained from a human donor with melanoma. The chain has TRBV6-8 and TRBJ1-5; tentative D call: TRBD1 (6 bases). The sample in question was tumor tissue (inferred from file names), obtained from a patient given nivolumab and ipilimumab in sequence. The CDR3 protein is CASSPGTNNQPQHF. CDR3 nucleotides: TGTGCCAGCAGTCCCGGGACAAACAATCAGCCCCAGCATTTT.